One T cell receptor beta chain is described in this entry. Here immunoSEQ multiplex PCR was the method, and the copy in TCRdb shows in-frame clones only, minus some. The sample lists over 150,000 clones; approximately 90% were seen once. The sample belongs to a study of T cell responses to AZD1222 COVID-19 vaccine. CDR1 and CDR2 from the germline V gene are MNHEY and SMNVEV (reference sequence). V trimming: 3 bases; J trimming: 9 bases; junction bases outside the gene matches: 8. The CDR3 totals 14 residues. The V call is TRBV27, the J call TRBJ1-5; 7 bases fit TRBD1. The sample here was peripheral blood, taken on day 0 of AZD1222 vaccination. This receptor was identified in an adult in good health. The CDR3 sequence: CASSLATGKLPQHF. CDR3 DNA: TGTGCCAGCAGTTTGGCGACAGGGAAGTTGCCCCAGCATTTT.